The 6 T cell receptor beta chains below all came from one sample that was sequenced in a study of T cell responses to AZD1222 COVID-19 vaccine. Profiled with immunoSEQ multiplex PCR; TCRdb holds only in-frame clones, not every one. The data hold tens of thousands of clones, with roughly 88% observed a single time. The material was peripheral blood, obtained 28 days after the second AZD1222 dose. These receptor sequences come from an adult who received the AZD1222 COVID-19 vaccine.

This chain uses TRBV19 with TRBJ1-1; no firm D call. Germline CDR1 LNHDA, CDR2 SQIVND (reference sequence). There are 14 residues in the CDR3. Trimming shortened V by 2 bases and J by 0 bases, and 7 bases separated the two germline ends. CDR3 sequence (DNA): TGTGCCAGTAGTATAAGTTCCCTGAACACTGAAGCTTTCTTT. It yields the protein CASSISSLNTEAFF.

The rearrangement links TRBV7-2 to TRBJ2-3; no clear D. Germline V gives CDR1 SGHTA, CDR2 FQGNSA. Trimming shortened V by 6 bases and J by 2 bases, and 9 bases separated the two germline ends. The CDR3 consists of 13 residues. The DNA for the CDR3 is TGTGCCAGCAGGGGTCCTCTCACAGATACGCAGTATTTT. Amino acids: CASRGPLTDTQYF.

This chain uses TRBV5-1 with TRBJ1-1; TRBD1 agrees at 8 bases. The junction had 7 bases not matched to a gene; V was cut back by 4 bases and J by 2 bases. The CDR3 totals 15 residues. Germline values: CDR1 SGHRS, CDR2 YFSETQ. For the CDR3, the DNA is TGCGCCAGCAGCCAATCCGGGACAGGAAACACTGAAGCTTTCTTT. It encodes CASSQSGTGNTEAFF.

This clone was found once. The gene calls are TRBV5-1 and TRBJ2-3, with D possibly being TRBD1 (6 bases). The germline V gene has CDR1 SGHRS and CDR2 YFSETQ. This CDR3 comprises 15 residues. The germline V and J ends were trimmed by 1 base and 6 bases, with 15 bases remaining between them. The CDR3 DNA reads as TGCGCCAGCAGCTTGACAGGGAAGGAGCACGATACGCAGTATTTT. It is translated as CASSLTGKEHDTQYF.

The sample holds a few counts of this clone. The CDR3 nucleotides are TGTGCCAGCAGCCAGGCCGGGACGGGAAGGCTTAGGGCTTTCTTT. Protein product: CASSQAGTGRLRAFF. The rearrangement joins TRBV14 to TRBJ1-1; tentative D call: TRBD1 (5 bases). CDR1 is SGHDN, CDR2 FVKESK, per germline. Trimming took 3 bases from V and 11 from J, leaving 22 bases between them. The CDR3 loop spans 15 amino acids.

The rearrangement links TRBV16 to TRBJ2-1; perhaps TRBD1 as D (6 bases). Trimming pared 2 bases from V and 13 bases from J, leaving 15 bases between. The CDR3 sequence is 13 residues long. Germline CDR1 KGHSY, CDR2 FQNENV. CDR3 sequence (DNA): TGTGCCAGCAGCCAACGTATACAGGGTAACCAGTTCTTC. Its translation is CASSQRIQGNQFF.